Shown below are 9 T cell receptor beta chains from a single sample sequenced in a study of early T cells in non-severe SARS-CoV-2 infection (dated by TCRdb to the early 2020s). Library prep was done by 5' RACE. Sequencing was performed on a NextSeq 500. TCRdb cleaned the public reads at Q25 with fastp, built clones with MiXCR and kept in-frame beta chains. Duplicate CDR3 protein sequences are folded into a single record with the most common DNA and genes. The sample table contains tens of thousands of distinct CDR3 sequences; only one count was recorded for under 7% of them. Approximately 2.8% of the sample belongs to the ten largest clones. Sequenced here: whole blood, sampled at baseline. These receptors came from an adult who was a healthcare worker with PCR-confirmed SARS-CoV-2 infection or an uninfected control (not recorded which).

This clonotype turned up a few times. This chain uses TRBV6-1 with TRBJ1-1; TRBD1 might be the D (6 bases). The CDR3 has 13 amino acids. The V and J ends lost 10 bases and 0 bases respectively, with 12 bases between them. Germline V CDR1 and CDR2: MNHNS, SASEGT. This CDR3 reads CATPGQMNTEAFF. Written as DNA, the CDR3 is TGTGCCACCCCTGGACAGATGAACACTGAAGCTTTCTTT.

This clonotype was counted ten times or more. The V and J genes are TRBV20-1 and TRBJ2-7; 14 bases agree with TRBD2. After removal of 0 bases from V and 4 bases from J, the junction contained 11 bases not matched to a gene. There are 18 residues in the CDR3. Germline loops: CDR1 DFQATT, CDR2 SNEGSKA (reference sequence). The CDR3 loop reads CSARDRTSGGPITYEQYF. The CDR3 DNA reads TGCAGTGCTAGAGATCGGACTAGCGGGGGGCCGATTACTTACGAGCAGTACTTC.

This sequence joins TRBV5-1 and TRBJ2-2; no definite D call. Germline assignment: CDR1 SGHRS and CDR2 YFSETQ. The V end was cut by 3 bases, the J end by 2 bases, with 14 bases between. This CDR3 spans 16 amino acids. The CDR3 loop reads CASSSHTDPNTGELFF. Here the CDR3 DNA reads TGCGCCAGCAGCTCCCACACAGACCCTAACACCGGGGAGCTGTTTTTT. The full variable domain, completed using reference TRBV5-1 and TRBJ2-2, is KAGVTQTPRYLIKTRGQQVTLSCSPISGHRSVSWYQQTPGQGLQFLFEYFSETQRNKGNFPGRFSGRQFSNSRSEMNVSTLELGDSALYLCASSSHTDPNTGELFFGEGSRLTVL.

This clonotype was seen ten or more times. This chain links TRBV18 with TRBJ2-6, with D unresolved. Trimming stripped 5 bases from V and 0 bases from J, with 8 bases between. Germline CDR1 reads KGHSH; CDR2 reads LQKENI. The CDR3 runs to 15 residues. The CDR3 DNA reads as TGTGCCAGCTCATCAGAAAACTCTGGGGCCAACGTCCTGACTTTC. Its protein is CASSSENSGANVLTF.

This clonotype has ten or more counts. This rearrangement joins TRBV24-1 to TRBJ2-3; D is possibly TRBD1 (5 bases). The V end lost 3 bases, the J end lost 2 bases, and 11 bases lay between the germline ends. Looked up from germline, CDR1 is KGHDR and CDR2 is SFDVKD. The length of the CDR3 is 15 residues. The CDR3 spells CATSDLQGDTDTQYF. The CDR3 DNA follows: TGTGCCACCAGTGATCTTCAAGGGGACACAGATACGCAGTATTTT.

As to this clonotype: As the CDR3 is not closed by the conserved phenylalanine or tryptophan, this likely results from a read error. The DNA for the CDR3 is TGTGCCAGCAGCCCTTCGGTGGGCCCTGTGTTCGAGCAGTACATC. It yields the protein CASSPSVGPVFEQYI. The genes are TRBV14 and TRBJ2-7; D gene unclear. The CDR3 loop spans 15 amino acids. Looked up from germline, CDR1 is SGHDN and CDR2 is FVKESK. V was clipped by 4 bases and J by 6 bases, with 19 bases between them.

The chain recombines TRBV5-1 with TRBJ2-3; D is perhaps TRBD1 (6 bases). The CDR3 is made up of 15 amino acids. V shed 5 bases and J shed 4 bases, with 17 bases lying between them. CDR1 SGHRS and CDR2 YFSETQ come from the germline V gene. CDR3 sequence reads: CASSSDRSGADTQYF. CDR3 nucleotide sequence: TGCGCCAGCAGTTCTGACAGGTCAGGGGCAGATACGCAGTATTTT.

This chain connects TRBV20-1 to TRBJ1-5; possibly TRBD1 for D (6 bases). The CDR3 runs to 13 residues. Deletions cut 5 bases from V and 4 bases from J, with 12 bases between. Per germline, CDR1 DFQATT and CDR2 SNEGSKA (reference sequence). In nucleotides, the CDR3 is TGCAGTGCTTTACAGGGTGGGAATCAGCCCCAGCATTTT. Protein product: CSALQGGNQPQHF.

This clonotype was seen a handful of times. This chain connects TRBV7-2 to TRBJ2-7; the match to TRBD1 covers 10 bases. The CDR3 runs to 15 residues. The V gene's germline CDR1 is SGHTA and CDR2 FQGNSA. The V and J ends lost 3 bases and 5 bases, in that order; junction bases with no gene match: 7. The CDR3 DNA sequence: TGTGCCAGCAGCTTGTCCGGGACAGGGGTTCACGAGCAGTACTTC. It specifies CASSLSGTGVHEQYF.